The entry that follows covers one TCR beta chain sequence. Its specificity is unknown. The immunoSEQ assay was v3. Assay: immunoSEQ multiplex PCR; the TCRdb copy retains only in-frame clones and omits some. The sample records 25,000 to 30,000 clones, about 60% being singletons. This sample was taken from a study of TIL therapy for anti-PD-1-resistant metastatic lung cancer. Study conclusions and caveats: Compared with baseline intratumoral T cells, expanded TIL cultures were more clonal and less diverse (around 5.7% vs 31%).

Time point denoted: pre-treatment sample, taken before nivolumab and TIL therapy. Most excised metastases sampled were pleural nodules or supraclavicular lymph nodes. Enrollment ran from late 2017 to early 2020. The CDR3 has 16 residues. CDR1 and CDR2 from the germline V gene are LNHNV and YYDKDF (reference sequence). V was clipped by 3 bases and J by 5 bases; unmatched bases: 7. The specimen comprised tumor tissue, sampled at baseline. The sequence came from a woman aged 25-85 years with non-small cell lung cancer. This chain uses TRBV15 with TRBJ2-3, with 11 positions matching TRBD2. The CDR3 DNA follows: TGTGCCACCAGCAGCCTTCTTGGACTAGCGGGAGATACGCAGTATTTT. Protein product: CATSSLLGLAGDTQYF.